A selection of T cell receptor beta chains follows, all from one sample in a study of T-cell reconstitution after alpha-beta-depleted transplantation in children. Each CDR3 protein gets one entry after TCRdb re-called the PCR reads with MiXCR. The sample shows approximately 500,000 distinct CDR3 sequences, roughly a tenth of them seen only once. Source: PBMCs, taken before TCRalphabeta/CD19-depleted stem cell transplant. These receptors all come from a child aged 2 to 10 with inherited bone marrow failure, due to receive a stem cell transplant. Each CDR3 is given with its conserved first and last residue. D genes are given only for firm matches. Some rows have no size entry. The others give once, few or many, or a class for an expanded clone.

clone size	CDR3 length	V gene	J gene	D gene	CDR3 DNA	CDR3 protein
many	14	TRBV20-1	TRBJ2-7	TRBD1	TGCAGTGCTAGAAGGACAGGGGGTCCCTACGAGCAGTACTTC	CSARRTGGPYEQYF
many	19	TRBV28	TRBJ2-3	TRBD2	TGTGCCAGCAGTTTACATCTGCGGGAGGGCCTCGAAATCTCAGATACGCAGTATTTT	CASSLHLREGLEISDTQYF
many	13	TRBV9	TRBJ2-2	-	TGTGCCAGCAGCGTACAGAGGACCGGGGAGCTGTTTTTT	CASSVQRTGELFF
once	16	TRBV4-3	TRBJ2-1	TRBD2	TGCGCCAGCAGCCAAGAACGCGGGAGCTCCTACAATGAGCAGTTCTTC	CASSQERGSSYNEQFF
many	15	TRBV7-2	TRBJ2-6	-	TGTGCCAGCAGCAAGGGCGGGTCTGGGGCCAACGTCCTGACTTTC	CASSKGGSGANVLTF
many	16	TRBV12-3/TRBV12-4	TRBJ1-1	TRBD1	TGTGCCAGCAGTTTACAGGGGGCGCGGGTTTTGACTGAAGCTTTCTTT	CASSLQGARVLTEAFF
-	15	TRBV27	TRBJ2-5	TRBD1	TGTGCCAGCAGTTTCGGACAGGGAGGCCTAGAGACCCAGTACTTC	CASSFGQGGLETQYF
many	16	TRBV12-3/TRBV12-4	TRBJ1-1	-	TGTGCCAGCAGTTTTTCTCTGGGCCCGAACAAGGCTGAAGCTTTCTTT	CASSFSLGPNKAEAFF
many	18	TRBV7-2	TRBJ2-2	-	TGTGCCAGCAGCTTAGGCCCCAAGCTAGCGCCGAACACCGGGGAGCTGTTTTTT	CASSLGPKLAPNTGELFF
many	15	TRBV7-9	TRBJ2-7	-	TGTGCCAGCAGCTTCTCGGGGGACTGGGGCTACGAGCAGTACTTC	CASSFSGDWGYEQYF
many	14	TRBV28	TRBJ1-1	-	TGTGCCAGCACCCTGGGGGGGTGGTTCACTGAAGCTTTCTTT	CASTLGGWFTEAFF
-	15	TRBV4-1	TRBJ1-5	-	TGCGCCAGCAGCCAAGATGGTGGTTGGGGACAGCCCCAGCATTTT	CASSQDGGWGQPQHF
many	19	TRBV6-5	TRBJ1-5	-	TGTGCCAGCAGTTCCTCTCAACCGCCCGGGACCGATAGCAATCAGCCCCAGCATTTT	CASSSSQPPGTDSNQPQHF
many	15	TRBV6-2/TRBV6-3	TRBJ2-1	-	TGTGCCAGCAGGCCATCTGGACTTACCTACAATGAGCAGTTCTTC	CASRPSGLTYNEQFF
few	14	TRBV12-5	TRBJ1-2	-	TGTGCTAGTGGGCAGGCAGGCAACCTTGGTGGCTACACCTTC	CASGQAGNLGGYTF
few	14	TRBV28	TRBJ2-7	-	TGTGCCAGCAGTCCGCCGGGGGAGGACTACGAGCAGTACTTC	CASSPPGEDYEQYF
many	16	TRBV6-5	TRBJ1-6	TRBD1	TGTGCCAGCAGCAGGACAGGGAGGTCCTATAATTCACCCCTCCACTTT	CASSRTGRSYNSPLHF
many	16	TRBV12-3/TRBV12-4	TRBJ2-1	-	TGTGCCAGCAGTTTCCCCGGGCAGGCAGCCTACAATGAGCAGTTCTTC	CASSFPGQAAYNEQFF
many	14	TRBV12-3/TRBV12-4	TRBJ2-3	TRBD2	TGTGCCAGCAGGACTAGCGGGAGGACAGATACGCAGTATTTT	CASRTSGRTDTQYF
many	15	TRBV10-3	TRBJ2-5	-	TGTGCCATCGGCGAAGCGGGCAGCCTCCAAGAGACCCAGTACTTC	CAIGEAGSLQETQYF
many	14	TRBV7-2	TRBJ2-7	-	TGTGCCAGCAGCCGCCGGGCCCTCTCCTACGAGCAGTACTTC	CASSRRALSYEQYF
many	13	TRBV20-1	TRBJ1-1	-	TGCAGTGTCCTAAGATTCATGAACACTGAAGCTTTCTTT	CSVLRFMNTEAFF
many	20	TRBV7-2	TRBJ2-3	TRBD2	TGTGCCAGCAGCTTACCGGCGGCGGGAGGGTTTTATTTTGATGAAGATACGCAGTATTTT	CASSLPAAGGFYFDEDTQYF